The following is a T cell receptor beta chain sequence with its context. PCRs each included synthetic TCR analog templates spiked in. Here immunoSEQ multiplex PCR was the method, and the copy in TCRdb shows in-frame clones only, minus some. The profile shows roughly 63,000 clones, 81% of them singletons. J gave up 6 bases and V 5 bases, and 7 bases lay outside the gene matches. Germline values: CDR1 SGHRS, CDR2 YFSETQ. This CDR3 comprises 14 residues. The sample originates from a study of PD-L1 blockade in urothelial cancer. Study context: Blood was subjected to analysis at 3 weeks (second dose) and 6 weeks following treatment start. Blood samples had a median of 141,255 T cells.

Time point noted: pretreatment peripheral blood. Patients had locally advanced or metastatic urothelial carcinoma. This rearrangement joins TRBV5-1 to TRBJ2-3; the match to TRBD1 covers 9 bases. The origin of this receptor is a man in his 70s with urothelial cancer. The sequencing here drew on PBMCs, taken around atezolizumab (anti-PD-L1) treatment. The CDR3 DNA sequence: TGCGCCAGCAGAACGGGACAGGGAGGGGATACGCAGTATTTT. It codes for CASRTGQGGDTQYF.